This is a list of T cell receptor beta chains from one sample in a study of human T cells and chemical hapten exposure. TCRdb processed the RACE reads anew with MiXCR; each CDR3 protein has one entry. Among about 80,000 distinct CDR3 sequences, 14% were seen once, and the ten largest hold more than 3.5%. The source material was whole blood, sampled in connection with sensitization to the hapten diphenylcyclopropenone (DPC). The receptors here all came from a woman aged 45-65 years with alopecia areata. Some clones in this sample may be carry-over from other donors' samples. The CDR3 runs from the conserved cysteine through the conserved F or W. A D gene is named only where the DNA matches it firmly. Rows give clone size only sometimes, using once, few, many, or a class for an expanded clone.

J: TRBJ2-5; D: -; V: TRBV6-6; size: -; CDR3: CASSYSDPSQETQYF; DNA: TGTGCCAGCAGTTACTCGGACCCTAGCCAAGAGACCCAGTACTTC
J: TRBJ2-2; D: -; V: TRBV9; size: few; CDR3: CASSLRTVNTGELFF; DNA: TGTGCCAGCAGCCTCCGGACCGTGAACACCGGGGAGCTGTTTTTT
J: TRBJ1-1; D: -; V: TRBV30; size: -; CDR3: CAWSVFTEAFF; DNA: TGTGCCTGGAGTGTATTTACTGAAGCTTTCTTT
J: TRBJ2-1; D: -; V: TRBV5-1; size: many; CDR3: CASSLRNNEQFF; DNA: TGCGCCAGCAGCTTACGGAACAATGAGCAGTTCTTC
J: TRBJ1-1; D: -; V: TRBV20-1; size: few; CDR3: CSARGSLNTEAFF; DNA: TGCAGTGCTAGAGGCAGCCTGAACACTGAAGCTTTCTTT
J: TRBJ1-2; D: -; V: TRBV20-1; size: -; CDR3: CSASAYGYTF; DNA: TGCAGTGCTAGCGCCTATGGCTACACCTTC
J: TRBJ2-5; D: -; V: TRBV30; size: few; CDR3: CAWSVAGQVGTQYF; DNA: TGTGCCTGGAGTGTAGCGGGACAAGTCGGGACCCAGTACTTC
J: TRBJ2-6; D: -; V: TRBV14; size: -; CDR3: CASSNRYSGANVLTF; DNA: TGTGCCAGCAGCAACCGGTACTCTGGGGCCAACGTCCTGACTTTC
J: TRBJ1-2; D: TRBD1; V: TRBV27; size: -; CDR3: CASSLYRPGQSYGYTF; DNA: TGTGCCAGCAGTCTCTACAGACCGGGACAGTCCTATGGCTACACCTTC
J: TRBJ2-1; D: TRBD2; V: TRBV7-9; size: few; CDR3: CASSRSGTAGIDEQFF; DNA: TGTGCCAGCAGCCGCAGCGGGACTGCCGGCATCGATGAGCAGTTCTTC
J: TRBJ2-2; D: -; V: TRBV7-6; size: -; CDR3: CASSPNRAENTGELFF; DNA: TGTGCCAGCAGCCCAAACAGAGCGGAAAACACCGGGGAGCTGTTTTTT
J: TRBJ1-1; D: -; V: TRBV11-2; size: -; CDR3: CASSADMLPTEAFF; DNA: TGTGCCAGCAGCGCCGACATGCTCCCCACTGAAGCTTTCTTT
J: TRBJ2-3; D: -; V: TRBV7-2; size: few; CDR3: CASRPEWVDTQYF; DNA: TGTGCCAGCAGGCCTGAATGGGTAGATACGCAGTATTTT
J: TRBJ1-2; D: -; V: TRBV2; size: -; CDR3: CASSEGRTRNYCYTF; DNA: TGTGCCAGCAGTGAAGGACGTACTCGCAACTATTGCTACACCTTC
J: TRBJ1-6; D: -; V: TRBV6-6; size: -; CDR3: CASTLWVAASPLHF; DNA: TGTGCCAGCACCCTCTGGGTTGCCGCTTCACCCCTCCACTTT
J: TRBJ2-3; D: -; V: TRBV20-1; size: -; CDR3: CSAILRTDTQYF; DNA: TGCAGTGCTATACTACGCACAGATACGCAGTATTTT
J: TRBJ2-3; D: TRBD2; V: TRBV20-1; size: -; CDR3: CSAPGSSGRVGDTQYF; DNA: TGCAGTGCTCCCGGGTCTAGCGGGAGAGTGGGGGATACGCAGTATTTT
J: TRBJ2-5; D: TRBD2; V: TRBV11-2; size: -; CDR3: CASSLERSSGMKTQYF; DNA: TGTGCCAGCAGCTTAGAAAGATCCAGCGGGATGAAGACCCAGTACTTC
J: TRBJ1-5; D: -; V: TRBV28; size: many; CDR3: CASTAPGPNQPQHF; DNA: TGTGCCAGCACCGCTCCGGGGCCCAATCAGCCCCAGCATTTT
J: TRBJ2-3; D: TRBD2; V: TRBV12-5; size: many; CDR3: CASCWRESTDTQYF; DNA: TGTGCTAGTTGCTGGCGGGAGAGCACAGATACGCAGTATTTT
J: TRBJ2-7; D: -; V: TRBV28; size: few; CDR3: CASQGNFYEQYF; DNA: TGTGCCAGCCAGGGGAACTTCTACGAGCAGTACTTC
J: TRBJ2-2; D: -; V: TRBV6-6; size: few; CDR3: CASSGGTVNTGELFF; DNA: TGTGCCAGCAGTGGAGGGACGGTCAACACCGGGGAGCTGTTTTTT
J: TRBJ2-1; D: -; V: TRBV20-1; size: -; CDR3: CSASPSNEQFF; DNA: TGCAGTGCCAGTCCTTCCAATGAGCAGTTCTTC
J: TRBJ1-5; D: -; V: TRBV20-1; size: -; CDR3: CSARDWAGSSNQPQHF; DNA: TGCAGTGCTAGAGATTGGGCAGGAAGTAGCAATCAGCCCCAGCATTTT
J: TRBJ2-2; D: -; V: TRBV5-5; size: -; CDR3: CASSLGLTGTNTGELFF; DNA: TGTGCCAGCAGCTTGGGTCTTACGGGTACGAACACCGGGGAGCTGTTTTTT
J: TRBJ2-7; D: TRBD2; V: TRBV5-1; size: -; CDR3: CASSLQGEGYEQYF; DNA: TGCGCCAGCAGCTTGCAAGGGGAGGGCTACGAGCAGTACTTC
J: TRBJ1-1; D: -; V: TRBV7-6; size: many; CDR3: CASSLAKLGTPNTEAFF; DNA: TGTGCCAGCAGCTTAGCTAAACTGGGGACACCCAACACTGAAGCTTTCTTT
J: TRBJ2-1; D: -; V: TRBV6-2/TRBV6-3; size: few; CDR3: CASSYSRLAYPGNEQFF; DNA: TGTGCCAGCAGTTACAGCCGTCTAGCGTACCCGGGGAATGAGCAGTTCTTC
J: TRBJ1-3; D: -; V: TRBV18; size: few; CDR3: CASSPSGSSGNTIYF; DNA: TGTGCCAGCTCACCCTCTGGCAGCTCTGGAAACACCATATATTTT
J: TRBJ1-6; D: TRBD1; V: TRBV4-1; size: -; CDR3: CASSQVPGGKNNSPLHF; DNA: TGCGCCAGCAGCCAAGTTCCAGGGGGAAAAAATAATTCACCCCTCCACTTT
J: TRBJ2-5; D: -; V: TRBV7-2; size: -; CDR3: CANSLGDQETQYF; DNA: TGTGCCAACAGCTTGGGGGATCAAGAGACCCAGTACTTC
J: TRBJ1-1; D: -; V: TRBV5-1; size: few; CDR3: CASSSDVDTEAFF; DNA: TGCGCCAGCAGCTCGGATGTAGACACTGAAGCTTTCTTT